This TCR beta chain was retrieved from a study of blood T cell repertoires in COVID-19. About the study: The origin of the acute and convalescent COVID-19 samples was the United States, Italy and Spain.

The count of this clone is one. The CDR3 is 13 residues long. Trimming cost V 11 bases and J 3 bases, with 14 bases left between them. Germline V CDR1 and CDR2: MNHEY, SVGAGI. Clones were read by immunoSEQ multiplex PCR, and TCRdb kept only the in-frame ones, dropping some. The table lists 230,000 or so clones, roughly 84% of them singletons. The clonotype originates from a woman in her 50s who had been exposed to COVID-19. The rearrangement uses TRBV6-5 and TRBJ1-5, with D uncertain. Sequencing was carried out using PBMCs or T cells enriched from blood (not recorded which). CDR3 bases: TGTGCCGCAGCAAAAGGAGTCAATCAGCCCCAGCATTTT. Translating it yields CAAAKGVNQPQHF.